The 32 T cell receptor beta chains presented below share a single source sample, sequenced in a study of shared clonotypes between healthy human individuals (dated by TCRdb to 2020 to 2021). Libraries came from the immunoSEQ multiplex PCR assay. In TCRdb, the immuneACCESS table is reduced to in-frame sequences with V and J assigned. These tables do not hold every clone; where another copy was compared, an unresolved V gene accounts for under half, and the others remain unexplained. The table for this sample lists about 2,500,000 clones; more than 90% of them were counted only once. The top ten constitute under 0.15% of the sample. Sequencing used naive CD4+ T cells sorted from blood. Read against the paper, the sample's cell subset or site label means: CD45RA+ positively selected. The receptors derive from a man aged 18 to 35 in good health.

A remark on this clone: This specimen includes other DNA sequences encoding the same CDR3. This rearrangement joins TRBV6-5 to TRBJ2-7; D is perhaps TRBD1 (6 bases). This CDR3 has 15 residues. Trimming took off 0 bases at V and 0 bases at J, with 9 bases between the two ends. CDR1 MNHEY and CDR2 SVGAGI come from the germline V gene. The DNA for the CDR3 is TGTGCCAGCAGTTACTCCAGGGGCCCCTCCTACGAGCAGTACTTC. Protein sequence: CASSYSRGPSYEQYF.

This clone was observed a few times. The V and J genes are TRBV30 and TRBJ1-4, with unresolved D. Trimming stripped 3 bases from V and 4 bases from J, with 3 bases between. CDR1 is GTSNPN and CDR2 is SVGIG in the germline V gene (reference sequence). There are 11 residues in the CDR3. The CDR3 sequence: CAWRDNEKLFF. The CDR3 region has the DNA TGTGCCTGGAGGGATAATGAAAAACTGTTTTTT.

The V call is TRBV6-1, the J call TRBJ1-2; the D is unclear. Trimming shortened V by 1 base and J by 6 bases, and 12 bases separated the two germline ends. Germline CDR1 is MNHNS and CDR2 is SASEGT. There are 14 residues in the CDR3. CDR3 protein: CASSEERVSHGYTF. For the CDR3, the DNA is TGTGCCAGCAGTGAAGAACGGGTCTCTCATGGCTACACCTTC.

In DNA form, the CDR3 reads TGTGCCAGCAGCTTCCCAAGCGGCAGACCTAGCACAGATACGCAGTATTTT. This sequence encodes CASSFPSGRPSTDTQYF. The chain joins TRBV7-2 to TRBJ2-3; the D gene is possibly TRBD2 (5 bases). The CDR3 loop spans 17 amino acids. Germline V gives CDR1 SGHTA, CDR2 FQGNSA. V lost 3 bases and J 0 bases, leaving 16 bases between the germline ends. Filled out from reference TRBV7-2 and TRBJ2-3, the complete variable domain reads GAGVSQSPSNKVTEKGKDVELRCDPISGHTALYWYRQSLGQGLEFLIYFQGNSAPDKSGLPSDRFSAERTGGSVSTLTIQRTQQEDSAVYLCASSFPSGRPSTDTQYFGPGTRLTVL.

The rearrangement links TRBV2 to TRBJ2-4; D is possibly TRBD1 (6 bases). The CDR3 is 15 residues long. Looked up from germline, CDR1 is SNHLY and CDR2 is FYNNEI. V was pared by 6 bases and J by 0 bases, with 12 bases between. The DNA for the CDR3 is TGTGCCAGCAGGGCAGGGGTGGCAGCCAAAAACATTCAGTACTTC. This gives the protein CASRAGVAAKNIQYF. The whole variable domain, filled in from reference TRBV2 and TRBJ2-4, reads EPEVTQTPSHQVTQMGQEVILRCVPISNHLYFYWYRQILGQKVEFLVSFYNNEISEKSEIFDDQFSVERPDGSNFTLKIRSTKLEDSAMYFCASRAGVAAKNIQYFGAGTRLSVL.

This clone was seen just once. The rearrangement joins TRBV27 to TRBJ2-2; possible D gene TRBD1, 6 bases. Germline CDR1 reads MNHEY; CDR2 reads SMNVEV (reference sequence). There are 19 residues in the CDR3. V lost 0 bases to trimming and J lost 5 bases, with 22 bases between them. CDR3 sequence (DNA): TGTGCCAGCAGTTTATCCCCGGCAGGGGTGGTAAGAGGGACCGGGGAGCTGTTTTTT. Protein sequence: CASSLSPAGVVRGTGELFF.

In its sample, this clone was seen once. The chain recombines TRBV2 with TRBJ2-1; 9 positions match TRBD1. V shed 6 bases and J 9 bases; nucleotides not matched to a gene: 6. The CDR3 loop spans 13 amino acids. The germline CDR1 and CDR2 sequences are SNHLY and FYNNEI. CDR3 amino acids: CASRGTGRSEQFF. In DNA, the CDR3 is TGTGCCAGCAGGGGGACAGGGCGAAGTGAGCAGTTCTTC.

CDR3 sequence (DNA): TGTGCCAGCAGCTTAATAGGGCGGACTAGCTCCTACAATGAGCAGTTCTTC. Its protein is CASSLIGRTSSYNEQFF. J is TRBJ2-1 and V is TRBV7-3; 7 positions match TRBD2. V lost 1 base, J lost 0 bases, and 6 bases stayed unmatched. Germline CDR1 reads SGHTA; CDR2 reads FQGTGA. This CDR3 comprises 17 residues.

The chain couples TRBV4-1 to TRBJ2-2; 10 bases fit TRBD1. Germline CDR1 MGHRA, CDR2 YSYEKL. The CDR3 spans 19 residues. The ends lost 3 bases at V and 5 bases at J; junction bases unmatched: 15. The CDR3 DNA follows: TGCGCCAGCAGCCAGAGCTCACCGGGACAGGGGACGGGGACCGGGGAGCTGTTTTTT. Amino acids: CASSQSSPGQGTGTGELFF.

The chain recombines TRBV9 with TRBJ2-5; 7 bases align to TRBD1. V lost 3 bases, J lost 7 bases, and 6 bases stayed unmatched. Germline V gives CDR1 SGDLS, CDR2 YYNGEE. The CDR3 runs 13 residues. CDR3: CASSAGQARTQYF. CDR3 DNA sequence: TGTGCCAGCAGCGCCGGACAGGCCCGGACCCAGTACTTC.

The V call is TRBV28, the J call TRBJ2-7; 7 bases agree with TRBD1. This CDR3 is 16 amino acids long. Looked up from germline, CDR1 is MDHEN and CDR2 is SYDVKM. V gave up 2 bases and J gave up 3 bases; unmatched junction bases: 10. For the CDR3, the DNA is TGTGCCAGCAGTTTAGGGAACCGGGACAGAGTCTACGAGCAGTACTTC. This translates into CASSLGNRDRVYEQYF.

For this clone: Other nucleotide sequences from this sample produce the same CDR3. CDR3 loop: CASTGYNEQFF. The CDR3 DNA follows: TGTGCCAGCACAGGATACAATGAGCAGTTCTTC. The V call is TRBV2, the J call TRBJ2-1, with D uncertain. Deletions cut 7 bases from V and 4 bases from J, with 5 bases between. Looked up from germline, CDR1 is SNHLY and CDR2 is FYNNEI. The CDR3 length is 11 residues.

V usage is TRBV5-1 and J usage is TRBJ2-3; the D gene is possibly TRBD2 (5 bases). The germline V and J ends were trimmed by 1 base and 5 bases, with 8 bases remaining between them. Germline CDR1 SGHRS, CDR2 YFSETQ. The CDR3 spans 13 residues. For the CDR3, the DNA is TGCGCCAGCAGCTTGCCCGGGATAGATACGCAGTATTTT. It specifies CASSLPGIDTQYF.

The chain combines TRBV19 with TRBJ1-5; D may be TRBD1 (5 bases). The CDR3 has 15 residues. Trimming removed 4 bases at V and 7 bases at J, with 17 bases between. Germline V gene sequence: CDR1 LNHDA, CDR2 SQIVND (reference sequence). The CDR3 sequence: CASSSGGTGIQPQHF. CDR3 bases: TGTGCCAGTAGTAGTGGGGGTACGGGGATACAGCCCCAGCATTTT.

This clone has a handful of counts. Additional DNA sequences in this sample encode the identical CDR3. The rearrangement uses TRBV7-6 and TRBJ2-2, with D maybe TRBD2 (6 bases). Germline-derived CDR1 and CDR2 are SGHVS and FNYEAQ. Trimming took off 2 bases at V and 3 bases at J, with 7 bases between the two ends. This CDR3 spans 14 amino acids. The CDR3 region has the DNA TGTGCCAGCAGCTTATGGGAGGACACCGGGGAGCTGTTTTTT. It yields the protein CASSLWEDTGELFF.

The V gene is TRBV5-1, the J gene TRBJ2-7; 12 nucleotides agree with TRBD2. The CDR3 has 15 residues. Germline loops: CDR1 SGHRS, CDR2 YFSETQ. V trimming: 3 bases; J trimming: 1 base; junction bases outside the gene matches: 2. The CDR3 nucleotides are TGCGCCAGCAGCTGGGGACTAGCGGGTTCCTACGAGCAGTACTTC. Translated: CASSWGLAGSYEQYF. The whole variable domain, remainder taken from reference TRBV5-1 and TRBJ2-7, is KAGVTQTPRYLIKTRGQQVTLSCSPISGHRSVSWYQQTPGQGLQFLFEYFSETQRNKGNFPGRFSGRQFSNSRSEMNVSTLELGDSALYLCASSWGLAGSYEQYFGPGTRLTVT.

V and J are TRBV21-1 and TRBJ1-5. TRBV21-1 is designated a pseudogene. This CDR3 is 15 amino acids long. This CDR3 is CASSKEGCRNQPQHF. CDR3 bases: TGTGCCAGCAGCAAAGAAGGGTGCAGAAATCAGCCCCAGCATTTT.

CDR3 coding DNA: TGTGCCAGCAGTGAAGTCCAGGGGTTCACAGCCGCGTACGAGCAGTACTTC. Translating it yields CASSEVQGFTAAYEQYF. The chain links TRBV6-1 to TRBJ2-7, with D possibly being TRBD1 (6 bases). Germline CDR1 MNHNS, CDR2 SASEGT. This CDR3 has 17 residues. V was shortened by 1 base and J by 4 bases, with 20 bases between the two germline ends.

In the case of this clone: The sample has other DNA sequences that encode this CDR3 too. V usage is TRBV5-1 and J usage is TRBJ2-3; D ambiguous. The CDR3 runs 13 residues. Between the trimmed V and J ends, which lost 1 base and 3 bases, there was a span of 6 bases. In germline, CDR1 is SGHRS, CDR2 YFSETQ. DNA of the CDR3: TGCGCCAGCAGCTTGCTCCTTACAGATACGCAGTATTTT. Translating it yields CASSLLLTDTQYF.

This rearrangement joins TRBV23-1 to TRBJ2-7; TRBD1 is a possible D gene (6 bases). TRBV23-1 is an ORF, with its function uncertain. V was pared by 8 bases and J by 2 bases, with 16 bases between. The CDR3 has 14 amino acids. CDR3 coding DNA: TGCGCCAGCGAACCGGGACATCCTCCCTACGAGCAGTACTTC. Its translation: CASEPGHPPYEQYF.

The chain combines TRBV7-9 with TRBJ2-7; D gene uncertain. The CDR3 is 14 residues long. Germline V gives CDR1 SEHNR, CDR2 FQNEAQ (reference sequence). V lost 0 bases and J 0 bases, leaving 6 bases between the germline ends. CDR3 region: CASSLALASYEQYF. The CDR3, as DNA: TGTGCCAGCAGCTTAGCGTTAGCCTCCTACGAGCAGTACTTC.

J is TRBJ2-1 and V is TRBV7-9; the D is unclear. In germline, CDR1 is SEHNR, CDR2 FQNEAQ (reference sequence). The CDR3 is 14 amino acids. Trimming stripped 3 bases from V and 4 bases from J, with 10 bases between. The CDR3 loop is CASSFNSWYNEQFF. The CDR3 coding sequence is TGTGCCAGCAGCTTCAATTCCTGGTACAATGAGCAGTTCTTC.

V and J are TRBV9 and TRBJ2-5; 8 bases are a match to TRBD2. With V trimmed by 4 bases and J by 5 bases, 7 bases remained unmatched. CDR3 size: 14 residues. Germline values: CDR1 SGDLS, CDR2 YYNGEE. CDR3 residues: CASSHGRAGETQYF. CDR3 in DNA: TGTGCCAGCAGCCACGGGAGGGCCGGGGAGACCCAGTACTTC.

The V and J genes are TRBV10-3 and TRBJ2-1, with D possibly TRBD2 on 5 matching bases. The CDR3 contains 15 residues. From germline, CDR1 is ENHRY and CDR2 SYGVKD. Trimming pared 2 bases from V and 8 bases from J, leaving 16 bases between. For the CDR3, the DNA is TGTGCCATCAGTGAGAAGGGATTAGCGAGGGATGAGCAGTTCTTC. Translated: CAISEKGLARDEQFF.

On this clone itself: Within the sample, other DNA sequences also encode this same CDR3. The gene calls are TRBV19 and TRBJ1-5; possibly TRBD1 for D (6 bases). CDR1 LNHDA and CDR2 SQIVND come from the germline V gene (reference sequence). Trimming left V 2 bases short and J 2 bases short, with 10 bases between. The CDR3 runs 15 residues. CDR3 amino acids: CASSILEGGNQPQHF. Written as DNA, the CDR3 is TGTGCCAGTAGTATATTGGAGGGGGGCAATCAGCCCCAGCATTTT.

The J gene is TRBJ2-7, the V gene TRBV15; tentatively, D is TRBD2 (5 bases). The V and J ends lost 0 bases and 7 bases respectively, with 13 bases between them. The CDR3 runs to 14 residues. Germline V lookup: CDR1 LNHNV, CDR2 YYDKDF (reference sequence). The CDR3 is CATSRDPTWREQYF. CDR3 DNA sequence: TGTGCCACCAGCAGAGATCCCACTTGGAGGGAGCAGTACTTC.

This clone was recorded once. This chain joins TRBV7-3 and TRBJ1-1; no reliable D call. CDR1 and CDR2 from the germline V gene are SGHTA and FQGTGA. The CDR3 spans 13 residues. Trimming removed 4 bases from V and 6 bases from J, with 12 bases in between. CDR3: CASSSQRGSEAFF. DNA of the CDR3: TGTGCCAGCAGCTCACAACGGGGTTCTGAAGCTTTCTTT.

This clone has a single count. The rearrangement uses TRBV10-1 and TRBJ2-4; possibly TRBD2 for D (5 bases). Germline assignment: CDR1 WNHNN and CDR2 SYGVQD (reference sequence). V lost 4 bases, J lost 6 bases, and 13 bases lay in between. CDR3 size: 14 residues. This CDR3 is CASSATTRGNIQYF. The CDR3 DNA sequence: TGCGCCAGCAGTGCCACTACCCGGGGAAACATTCAGTACTTC.

This chain uses TRBV14 with TRBJ2-1; 12 nucleotides match TRBD2. The CDR3 is 21 amino acids. V shed 2 bases, J shed 0 bases, and the junction held 14 bases outside the gene matches. The germline V gene encodes CDR1 SGHDN and CDR2 FVKESK. CDR3 DNA sequence: TGTGCCAGCAGCCAAAGGAGACTAGCGGGAGCCGTGAGCGTCTCCTACAATGAGCAGTTCTTC. This sequence encodes CASSQRRLAGAVSVSYNEQFF.

This sequence joins TRBV4-1 and TRBJ1-2; 10 bases map to TRBD1. The V and J ends lost 4 bases and 0 bases, in that order; junction bases with no gene match: 11. This CDR3 spans 18 amino acids. Germline V CDR1 and CDR2: MGHRA, YSYEKL. CDR3 amino acids: CASSLIAGQGVSNYGYTF. In DNA, the CDR3 is TGCGCCAGCAGCCTTATAGCAGGACAGGGGGTCTCTAACTATGGCTACACCTTC.

J is TRBJ2-3 and V is TRBV18; 8 nucleotides match TRBD2. Germline V gene sequence: CDR1 KGHSH, CDR2 LQKENI. The junction had 11 bases not matched to a gene; V was cut back by 3 bases and J by 6 bases. The CDR3 length is 16 residues. The CDR3 sequence: CASSPVAVPGGDTQYF. In DNA form, the CDR3 reads TGTGCCAGCTCACCCGTAGCGGTTCCGGGAGGGGATACGCAGTATTTT.

The CDR3 spells CASKRDTLYEQYF. The CDR3 DNA sequence: TGTGCCAGCAAGCGGGACACCCTCTACGAGCAGTACTTC. This rearrangement joins TRBV2 to TRBJ2-7; D may be TRBD2 (7 bases). CDR3 length: 13 amino acids. Trimming cost V 7 bases and J 3 bases, with 13 bases left between them. The germline CDR1 and CDR2 sequences are SNHLY and FYNNEI.